This T cell receptor beta chain came from a study of blood T cell repertoires in COVID-19. This clone was found once. Some clones are missing from TCRdb's copy, which holds only in-frame ones; the method was immunoSEQ multiplex PCR. The sample carries 150,000 to 200,000 clones, roughly three quarters recorded once. There are 10 residues in the CDR3. CDR1 and CDR2 (germline): DFQATT, SNEGSKA (reference sequence). The V end lost 5 bases, the J end lost 6 bases, and 7 bases lay between the germline ends. This sequence was found in a woman between 45 and 60 years old with active or convalescent COVID-19. This chain uses TRBV20-1 with TRBJ1-2; no clear D. Sequenced sample: peripheral blood. CDR3 residues: CSARHNGYTF. The CDR3, as DNA: TGCAGTGCTCGACACAATGGCTACACCTTC.